A selection of T cell receptor beta chains follows, all from one sample in a study of T cells in Graves' hyperthyroidism and ophthalmopathy. TCRdb re-derived calls from the multiplex PCR reads in MiXCR, one entry per CDR3 protein. The sample holds 500,000 to 750,000 distinct CDR3 sequences; 46% are singletons and the top ten take approximately 7.5%. Sequenced sample: peripheral blood or thyroid tissue (not recorded which). These receptors were collected from a woman in her late teens or twenties with Graves' hyperthyroidism. CDR3s include the opening cysteine and the closing phenylalanine or tryptophan. D genes are given only for firm matches. The size of a clone is reported for some rows only, either as once, few or many, or as a class for expanded clones.

clone_size j_call v_call d_call cdr3_nt cdr3_aa
NA TRBJ2-7 TRBV20-1 TRBD2 TGCAGTGCTTATGGGACTAGCGGCTACGAGCAGTACTTC CSAYGTSGYEQYF
NA TRBJ2-5 TRBV21-1 NA TGTGCCAGCAGCACCGGCGTCGGGACGGATCAAGAGACCCAGTACTTC CASSTGVGTDQETQYF
many TRBJ2-7 TRBV5-1 TRBD2 TGCGCCAGCAGCCTGCATGGACTAGAAATCTCCTACGAGCAGTACTTC CASSLHGLEISYEQYF
few TRBJ2-6 TRBV13 NA TGTGCCAGCAGCCCAACAGGGGTCCTGACTTTC CASSPTGVLTF
NA TRBJ2-1 TRBV20-1 TRBD2 TGCAGTGCTAGAGATGGCCGAGGACTAGCGGATTACAATGAGCAGTTCTTC CSARDGRGLADYNEQFF
many TRBJ2-2 TRBV19 NA TGTGCCAGTAGTTCCACCAGGGGCTTCCGCCGGGAGCTGTTTTTT CASSSTRGFRRELFF
NA TRBJ1-1 TRBV18 NA TGTGCCAGCTCACGCCTAACAGCACCGAACACTGAAGCTTTCTTT CASSRLTAPNTEAFF
once TRBJ2-7 TRBV25-1 TRBD2 TGTGCCAGCTTCGGACTAGCGGGAGGGCGCGGCGAGCAGTACTTC CASFGLAGGRGEQYF
many TRBJ2-5 TRBV13 TRBD2 TGTGCCAGCAGCACGGGACTAGCGGGAGTGATAGAGACCCAGTACTTC CASSTGLAGVIETQYF
once TRBJ1-5 TRBV9 NA TGTGGCAGCAGCCTAGACGGTCAGCCCCAGCATTTT CGSSLDGQPQHF
NA TRBJ2-5 TRBV7-1 TRBD1 TGTGCCAGCAGCTCGATAAGGACAGGGGGCGGTGAGACCCAGTACTTC CASSSIRTGGGETQYF
NA TRBJ1-1 TRBV29-1 NA TGCAGCGCCAGGAGGGAATTTAACACCGGGGGCTTGAACACTGAAGCTTTCTTT CSARREFNTGGLNTEAFF
once TRBJ1-6 TRBV10-3 NA TGTGCCATCAGTGAGAGTAGCGGGACCGATTCACCCCTCCACTTT CAISESSGTDSPLHF
NA TRBJ1-5 TRBV6-6 TRBD1 TGTGCCAGCAGTACAGGGGGCGATCAGCCCCAGCATTTT CASSTGGDQPQHF
few TRBJ2-3 TRBV29-1 NA TGCAGCGTTGCTAGGGTTACTAGCACAGATACGCAGTATTTT CSVARVTSTDTQYF
NA TRBJ2-5 TRBV7-2 NA TGTGCCAGCAGCTTAGCGATAGGGACCCAGTACTTC CASSLAIGTQYF
NA TRBJ2-2 TRBV7-2 NA TGTGCCAGCAGTGCTGGGGCGACTAGGAACACCGGGGAGCTGTTTTTT CASSAGATRNTGELFF
NA TRBJ1-4 TRBV12-3/TRBV12-4 NA TGTGCCAGCAGTTTAACCCCCGGTGGGAGTGAAAAACTGTTTTTT CASSLTPGGSEKLFF
NA TRBJ1-3 TRBV12-3/TRBV12-4 NA TGTGCCAGCAGTTTCGCGGGAAACACCATATATTTT CASSFAGNTIYF
NA TRBJ2-5 TRBV29-1 NA TGCAGCTCCTCGGACGGAGAGACCCAGTACTTC CSSSDGETQYF
many TRBJ1-2 TRBV6-5 NA TGTGCCAGCAGTTACAGAGGCGACAGAGGCTATGGCTACACCTTC CASSYRGDRGYGYTF
NA TRBJ1-2 TRBV6-5 TRBD1 TGTGCCAGCAGTTACGCGACACTCTTCCGGACAGGACCCTATGGCTACACCTTC CASSYATLFRTGPYGYTF
many TRBJ2-6 TRBV20-1 NA TGCAGTGCTAGAGAAACGACGACAACTGGGGCCAACGTCCTGACTTTC CSARETTTTGANVLTF
NA TRBJ1-1 TRBV20-1 NA TGCAGTGCTGGGCCCTCTAGCGGGGACTCCTACAATGAAGCTTTCTTT CSAGPSSGDSYNEAFF
many TRBJ2-7 TRBV29-1 NA TGCAGCGTTGCTGTACCCGGGCGCTACGAGCAGTACTTC CSVAVPGRYEQYF
NA TRBJ2-5 TRBV12-3/TRBV12-4 TRBD1 TGTGCCAGCAGGACAGGGGGCGGTGTGACCCAGTACTTC CASRTGGGVTQYF
NA TRBJ2-2 TRBV20-1 NA TGCAGTGCTAGGGGGAAGGTGGACACCGGGGAGCTGTTTTTT CSARGKVDTGELFF
NA TRBJ1-4 TRBV7-3 NA TGTGCCAGCAGCTTTAGCGGGGGGGCCGAAAAACTGTTTTTT CASSFSGGAEKLFF
few TRBJ2-3 TRBV10-1 TRBD2 TGCGCCAGCAGTGCTAGCGGGAGAAAAGATACGCAGTATTTT CASSASGRKDTQYF
once TRBJ1-3 TRBV10-3 TRBD1 TGTGCCATCAGTGGACAGGGGGGCTCTGGAAACACCATATATTTT CAISGQGGSGNTIYF
many TRBJ2-7 TRBV10-2 NA TGCGCCAGCACCCCCAGAGGGCAGGGCTACGAGCAGTACTTC CASTPRGQGYEQYF